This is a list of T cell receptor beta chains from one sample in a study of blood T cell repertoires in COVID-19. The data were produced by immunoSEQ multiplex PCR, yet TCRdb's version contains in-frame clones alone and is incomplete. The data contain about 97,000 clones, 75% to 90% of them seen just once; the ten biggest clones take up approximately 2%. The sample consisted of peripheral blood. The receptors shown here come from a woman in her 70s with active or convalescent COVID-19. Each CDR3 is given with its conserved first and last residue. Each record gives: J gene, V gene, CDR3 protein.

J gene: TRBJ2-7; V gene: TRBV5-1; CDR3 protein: CASRPSSGGFGEQYF
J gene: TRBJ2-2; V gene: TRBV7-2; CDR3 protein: CASSRPYTGELFF
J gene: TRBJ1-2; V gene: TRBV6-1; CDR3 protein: CASSGPGTGAKRGYTF
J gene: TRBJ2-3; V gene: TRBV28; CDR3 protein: CASSPGEWDTQYF
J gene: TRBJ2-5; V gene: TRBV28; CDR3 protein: CASSSPGRGETQYF
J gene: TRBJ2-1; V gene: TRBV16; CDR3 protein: CASSGATGQREQFF
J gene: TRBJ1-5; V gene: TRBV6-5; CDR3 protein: CASSIDRDQPQHF
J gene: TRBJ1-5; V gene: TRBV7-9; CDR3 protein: CASSFGENQPQHF
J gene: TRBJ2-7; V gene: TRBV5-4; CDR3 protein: CASSRTGGSYEQYF
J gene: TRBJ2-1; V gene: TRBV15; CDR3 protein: CATAMGGTSGYNEQFF
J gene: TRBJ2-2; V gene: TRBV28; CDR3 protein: CASSLVERVGELFF
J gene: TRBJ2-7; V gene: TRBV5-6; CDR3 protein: CASSDSGGAYEQYF
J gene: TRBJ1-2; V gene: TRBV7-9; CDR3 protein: CASSLWEFQGNYGYTF
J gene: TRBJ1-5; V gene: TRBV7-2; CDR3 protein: CATKATGINQPQHF
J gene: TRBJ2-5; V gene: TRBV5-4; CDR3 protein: CASSLKNRQETQYF
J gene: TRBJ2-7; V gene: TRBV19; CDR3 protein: CASSPRTGTYEQYF
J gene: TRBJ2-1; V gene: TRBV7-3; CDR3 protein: CASSLQAGGLDNEQFF
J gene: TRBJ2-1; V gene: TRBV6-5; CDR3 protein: CASNTDRFEQFF
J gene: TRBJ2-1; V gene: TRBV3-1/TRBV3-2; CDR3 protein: CASSQAGGDNEQFF
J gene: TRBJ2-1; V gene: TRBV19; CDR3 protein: CATQIEVGYNEQFF
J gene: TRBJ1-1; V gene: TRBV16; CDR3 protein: CASSLRDREQAFF
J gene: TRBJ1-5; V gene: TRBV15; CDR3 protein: CATSRDRDQPQHF
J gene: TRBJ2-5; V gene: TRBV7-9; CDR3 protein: CASSRGDRLAETQYF
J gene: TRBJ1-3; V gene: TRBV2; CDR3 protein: CASSRTGGPSVNTIYF
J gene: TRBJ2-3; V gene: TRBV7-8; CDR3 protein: CASSSLGGVNTQYF
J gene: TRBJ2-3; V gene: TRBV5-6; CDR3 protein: CASSLVGQSRTDTQYF
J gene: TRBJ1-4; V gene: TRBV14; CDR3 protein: CASSHPRGANSNEKLFF
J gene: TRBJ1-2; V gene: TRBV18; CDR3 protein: CASSPGQINYGYTF
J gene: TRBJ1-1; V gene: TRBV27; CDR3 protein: CASSWRGGNTEAFF
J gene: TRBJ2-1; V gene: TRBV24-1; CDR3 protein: CATSDSLADSYNEQFF
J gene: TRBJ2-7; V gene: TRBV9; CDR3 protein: CASSKGQGPYEQYF
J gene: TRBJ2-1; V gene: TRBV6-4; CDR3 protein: CASSDSGTSVHEQFF
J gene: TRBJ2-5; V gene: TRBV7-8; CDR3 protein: CASRLQETQYF
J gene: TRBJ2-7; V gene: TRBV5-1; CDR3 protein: CASSLARTGADEQYF
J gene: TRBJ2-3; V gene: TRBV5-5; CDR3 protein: CASSPAGRVSDTQYF
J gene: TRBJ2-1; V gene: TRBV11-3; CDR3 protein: CASSLGATLGEQFF
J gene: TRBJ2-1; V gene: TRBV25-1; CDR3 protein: CASSEGGSRSYNEQFF
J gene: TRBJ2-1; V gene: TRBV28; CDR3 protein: CASSMGLAGVGERYNEQFF
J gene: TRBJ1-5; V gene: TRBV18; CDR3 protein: CASSPGQDQPQHF
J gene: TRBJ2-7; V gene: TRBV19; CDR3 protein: CASSRGRTSYEQYF
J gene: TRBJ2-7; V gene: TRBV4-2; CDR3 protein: CASSQGLAVYEQYF
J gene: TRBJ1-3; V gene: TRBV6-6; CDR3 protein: CASSPPRDRGTGNTIYF
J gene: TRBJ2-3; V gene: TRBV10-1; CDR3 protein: CASSEGVRPDTQYF
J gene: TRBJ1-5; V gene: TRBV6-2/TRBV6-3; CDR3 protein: CASSYGGGSQPQHF
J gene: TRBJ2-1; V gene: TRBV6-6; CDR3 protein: CASSRTSFGEQFF
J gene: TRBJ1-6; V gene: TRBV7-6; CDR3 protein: CASSPGQGPSPLHF
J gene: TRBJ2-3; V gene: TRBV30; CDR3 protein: CAWTTLLGGTQYF
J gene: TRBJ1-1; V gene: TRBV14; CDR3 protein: CASSQDRGNLGAFF
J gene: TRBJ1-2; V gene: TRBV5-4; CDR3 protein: CASSLPDSRGYTF
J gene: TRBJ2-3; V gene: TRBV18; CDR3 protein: CASSPFLQTAGDTQYF
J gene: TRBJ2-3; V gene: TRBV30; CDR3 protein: CAWSVLAGTHTDTQYF
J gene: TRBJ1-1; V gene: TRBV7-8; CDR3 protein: CASSLESLGEAFF
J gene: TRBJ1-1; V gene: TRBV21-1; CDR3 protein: CASRSPGGGGGTEAFF
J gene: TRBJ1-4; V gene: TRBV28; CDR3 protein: CASSPYGGINEKLFF
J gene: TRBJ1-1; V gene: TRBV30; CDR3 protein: CAWSGTGNTEAFF
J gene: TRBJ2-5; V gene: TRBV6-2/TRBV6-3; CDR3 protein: CASSYSTTKAGLPEETQYF
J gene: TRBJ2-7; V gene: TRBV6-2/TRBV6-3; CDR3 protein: CASSFPPGQGYEQYF
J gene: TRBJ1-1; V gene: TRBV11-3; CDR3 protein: CASSLAGLTEAFF
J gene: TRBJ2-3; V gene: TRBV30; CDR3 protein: CAWSPGERNTDTQYF